The 26 T cell receptor beta chains listed next were all sequenced from one sample in a study of T cell responses to AZD1222 COVID-19 vaccine. Clones were read by immunoSEQ multiplex PCR, and TCRdb kept only the in-frame ones, dropping some. The sample has roughly 180,000 clones; roughly 90% are singletons. Source: peripheral blood, taken 28 days after the second AZD1222 dose. Every receptor here comes from an adult who received the AZD1222 COVID-19 vaccine.

The chain couples TRBV2 to TRBJ2-4; D call uncertain. The CDR3 is made up of 15 amino acids. V lost 4 bases and J 0 bases, leaving 10 bases between the germline ends. The germline CDR1 and CDR2 sequences are SNHLY and FYNNEI. CDR3 region: CASSGGVLAKNIQYF. In DNA form, the CDR3 reads TGTGCCAGCAGTGGTGGGGTATTAGCCAAAAACATTCAGTACTTC.

The chain links TRBV3-1 (or the pseudogene TRBV3-2) to TRBJ2-3; D gene unclear. CDR3 length equals 12 residues. Between the trimmed V and J ends, which lost 0 bases and 11 bases, there was a span of 9 bases. The germline gives CDR1 LGHDT, CDR2 YNNKEL (reference sequence). Here the CDR3 DNA reads TGTGCCAGCAGCCAAGAGGGGTGGGAGCAGTATTTT. Translated: CASSQEGWEQYF.

The chain carries TRBV27 and TRBJ2-3; D is undetermined. From germline, CDR1 is MNHEY and CDR2 SMNVEV (reference sequence). The CDR3 covers 12 residues. V dropped 5 bases and J dropped 6 bases, with 9 bases sitting between them. CDR3 DNA: TGTGCCAGCAGTCGCCAATGGGATACGCAGTATTTT. Protein: CASSRQWDTQYF.

This sequence joins TRBV6-5 and TRBJ1-5; D remains ambiguous. Trimming cost V 5 bases and J 7 bases, with 12 bases left between them. Germline V gives CDR1 MNHEY, CDR2 SVGAGI. The CDR3 contains 13 residues. CDR3 loop: CASSRVGGQPQHF. The CDR3 region has the DNA TGTGCCAGCAGTAGGGTGGGCGGCCAGCCCCAGCATTTT.

This clone showed up just once. The chain has TRBV3-1 (or the pseudogene TRBV3-2) and TRBJ2-1; the D gene is possibly TRBD1 (6 bases). V lost 3 bases and J lost 9, with 21 bases in between. Germline V gives CDR1 LGHDT, CDR2 YNNKEL (reference sequence). The CDR3 contains 16 residues. The CDR3 is CASSHGAQGRLSEQFF. In nucleotides, the CDR3 is TGTGCCAGCAGCCATGGGGCACAGGGCCGCTTGAGTGAGCAGTTCTTC.

This chain links TRBV11-3 with TRBJ2-1, with 7 positions matching TRBD2. CDR3 length equals 17 residues. J was trimmed by 8 bases and V by 0 bases; bases with no gene match: 13. The germline gives CDR1 SGHNT, CDR2 YENEEA. The CDR3 DNA reads TGTGCCAGCAGCTTAGATCTCGCACGGAGCACTAGCGATGAGCAGTTCTTC. Translated: CASSLDLARSTSDEQFF.

The chain is built from TRBV9 and TRBJ2-2; 11 bases are shared with TRBD2. The germline V gene has CDR1 SGDLS and CDR2 YYNGEE. This CDR3 is 16 amino acids long. Trimming at V came to 2 bases and at J to 5 bases, leaving 5 bases not matched to a gene. Here the CDR3 DNA reads TGTGCCAGCAGCGTCGAGGGGACTAGCGGAACCGGGGAGCTGTTTTTT. Protein: CASSVEGTSGTGELFF. Filled out from reference TRBV9 and TRBJ2-2, the complete variable domain reads DSGVTQTPKHLITATGQRVTLRCSPRSGDLSVYWYQQSLDQGLQFLIQYYNGEERAKGNILERFSAQQFPDLHSELNLSSLELGDSALYFCASSVEGTSGTGELFFGEGSRLTVL.

The chain employs TRBV9 and TRBJ2-1; no clear D gene. Germline V CDR1 and CDR2: SGDLS, YYNGEE. The CDR3 consists of 13 residues. Trimming shortened V by 3 bases and J by 6 bases, and 10 bases separated the two germline ends. CDR3 sequence (DNA): TGTGCCAGCAGCGCGACAAAACCCAATGAGCAGTTCTTC. As protein: CASSATKPNEQFF.

This sequence joins TRBV4-2 and TRBJ2-7; 7 nucleotides align to TRBD1. This CDR3 has 15 residues. The germline V gene has CDR1 LGHNA and CDR2 YNFKEQ. V shed 1 base and J 4 bases; nucleotides not matched to a gene: 7. This CDR3 reads CASSQGGQVGYEQYF. CDR3 bases: TGTGCCAGCAGCCAAGGCGGACAGGTTGGATACGAGCAGTACTTC.

The chain employs TRBV10-3 and TRBJ1-3; D perhaps matches TRBD1 (5 bases). From germline, CDR1 is ENHRY and CDR2 SYGVKD. This CDR3 contains 13 residues. The V end lost 4 bases, the J end lost 4 bases, and 8 bases lay between the germline ends. CDR3 sequence: CAISGQTGNTIYF. In nucleotides, the CDR3 is TGTGCCATCAGTGGACAGACCGGAAACACCATATATTTT.

V is TRBV6-1 and J is TRBJ1-1; tentatively, D is TRBD1 (5 bases). The CDR3 spans 15 residues. V was shortened by 1 base and J by 4 bases, with 13 bases between the two germline ends. CDR1 is MNHNS, CDR2 SASEGT, per germline. CDR3 in DNA: TGTGCCAGCAGTGAAGGCAGGGCGGGGGGCACTGAAGCTTTCTTT. As protein: CASSEGRAGGTEAFF.

This chain joins TRBV30 and TRBJ2-7; possible D gene TRBD2, 5 bases. Germline CDR1 and CDR2: GTSNPN and SVGIG (reference sequence). The CDR3 covers 10 residues. V lost 5 bases and J lost 5, with 7 bases in between. The CDR3 coding sequence is TGTGCCTGGGTGACTAACGAGCAGTACTTC. Protein sequence: CAWVTNEQYF.

The V and J genes are TRBV18 and TRBJ1-5; the D is unclear. Germline CDR1 reads KGHSH; CDR2 reads LQKENI. Trimming removed 4 bases at V and 0 bases at J, with 4 bases between. The CDR3 consists of 13 residues. CDR3 bases: TGTGCCAGCTCACAGAGTAGCAATCAGCCCCAGCATTTT. This codes for CASSQSSNQPQHF.

This chain's CDR3 is CASSLLAVVGDTQYF. In DNA, the CDR3 is TGTGCCAGCAGCCTTCTAGCGGTTGTAGGAGATACGCAGTATTTT. The V and J genes are TRBV5-5 and TRBJ2-3; 7 bases align to TRBD2. The CDR3 spans 15 residues. The V and J ends lost 4 bases and 5 bases, in that order; junction bases with no gene match: 10. Germline lookup yields CDR1 SGHKS and CDR2 YYEKEE (reference sequence).

The chain links TRBV30 to TRBJ1-2; 7 bases are shared with TRBD1. V dropped 1 base and J dropped 2; count of bases not matched to a gene: 7. This CDR3 is 15 amino acids long. Germline V gene lookup returns CDR1 GTSNPN and CDR2 SVGIG (reference sequence). The CDR3 DNA reads as TGTGCCTGGAGTGCTAACAGGGGATGGAACTATGGCTACACCTTC. Its translation is CAWSANRGWNYGYTF.

This clone was seen more than once but under ten times. V usage is TRBV4-2 and J usage is TRBJ2-7; maybe TRBD1 (7 bases). Germline V gene sequence: CDR1 LGHNA, CDR2 YNFKEQ. This CDR3 has 13 residues. Trimming removed 5 bases at V and 2 bases at J, with 10 bases between. DNA of the CDR3: TGTGCCAGCAGCGGAGGGACAGCCTACGAGCAGTACTTC. It specifies CASSGGTAYEQYF.

The chain has TRBV5-8 and TRBJ1-6; possibly TRBD1 for D (5 bases). V lost 0 bases to trimming and J lost 7 bases, with 11 bases between them. The CDR3 is made up of 15 amino acids. Germline V gene data show CDR1 as SGHTS and CDR2 as YDEGEE. CDR3 in amino acids: CASSLGGHRNSPLHF. The CDR3 nucleotides are TGTGCCAGCAGCTTGGGTGGGCACAGGAATTCACCCCTCCACTTT.

The V and J genes are TRBV4-3 and TRBJ2-3; 8 bases map to TRBD2. The CDR3 contains 16 residues. V was pared by 4 bases and J by 4 bases, with 10 bases of the junction left unmatched. CDR1 and CDR2 from the germline V gene are LGHNA and YSLEER. The CDR3 spells CASSPEAGRGADTQYF. The CDR3 nucleotides are TGCGCCAGCAGCCCCGAAGCGGGGCGGGGGGCAGATACGCAGTATTTT.

The V gene is TRBV5-5, the J gene TRBJ1-2; D is possibly TRBD1 (5 bases). V gave up 4 bases and J gave up 3 bases, with 13 bases separating them. Germline assignment: CDR1 SGHKS and CDR2 YYEKEE (reference sequence). The CDR3 runs 14 residues. Here the CDR3 DNA reads TGTGCCAGCAGCCCACAAGCGGGGGACTATGGCTACACCTTC. Amino acid sequence: CASSPQAGDYGYTF.

This clone was seen just once. V gene TRBV6-2 or TRBV6-3 combines with J gene TRBJ1-1; D ambiguous. CDR1 and CDR2 (germline): MNHEY, SVGEGT. Trimming shortened V by 0 bases and J by 1 base, and 9 bases separated the two germline ends. This CDR3 contains 15 residues. The CDR3 protein is CASSYSWGPNTEAFF. In nucleotides, the CDR3 is TGTGCCAGCAGTTACTCATGGGGTCCGAACACTGAAGCTTTCTTT.

The chain links TRBV6-5 to TRBJ2-1, with D unresolved. The CDR3 is 15 residues long. V lost 2 bases, J lost 6 bases, and 14 bases lay in between. Germline V gives CDR1 MNHEY, CDR2 SVGAGI. The CDR3 DNA reads as TGTGCCAGCAGTTACACCCAGGCGCCTCCCAATGAGCAGTTCTTC. Translation gives CASSYTQAPPNEQFF.

This chain connects TRBV28 to TRBJ2-7; 7 positions match TRBD2. This CDR3 comprises 17 residues. V lost 5 bases to trimming and J lost 0 bases; unmatched junction nucleotides: 13. Germline V gives CDR1 MDHEN, CDR2 SYDVKM. The CDR3 bases are TGTGCCAGCAGTGGGAGGAGTGGCGGGGGATCCTCCTACGAGCAGTACTTC. It is translated as CASSGRSGGGSSYEQYF.

This chain uses TRBV4-1 with TRBJ2-7; D not resolved. Germline V CDR1 and CDR2: MGHRA, YSYEKL. V was clipped by 1 base and J by 3 bases, with 7 bases between them. The CDR3 spans 13 residues. DNA for the CDR3: TGCGCCAGCAGCCAAGGGCCTAGCTACGAGCAGTACTTC. This sequence encodes CASSQGPSYEQYF.

The chain employs TRBV24-1 and TRBJ2-3; D gene uncertain. V was pared by 4 bases and J by 3 bases, with 13 bases between. There are 15 residues in the CDR3. Germline values: CDR1 KGHDR, CDR2 SFDVKD. CDR3 coding DNA: TGTGCCACCAGTGACTATCGGAAGGGAACAGATACGCAGTATTTT. It codes for CATSDYRKGTDTQYF.

This clone has a handful of counts. The rearrangement uses TRBV24-1 and TRBJ2-1; D is perhaps TRBD1 (6 bases). Trimming took off 9 bases at V and 6 bases at J, with 11 bases between the two ends. The CDR3 is made up of 12 amino acids. The germline V gene has CDR1 KGHDR and CDR2 SFDVKD. For the CDR3, the DNA is TGTGCCACCGGTCAGGGGAGCAATGAGCAGTTCTTC. This encodes CATGQGSNEQFF.

This chain joins TRBV5-1 and TRBJ2-5, with D unresolved. Germline V gene lookup returns CDR1 SGHRS and CDR2 YFSETQ. This CDR3 is built from 14 residues. The V and J ends lost 2 bases and 5 bases respectively, with 13 bases between them. CDR3 sequence reads: CASSFEIRVETQYF. The CDR3 nucleotides are TGCGCCAGCAGCTTTGAGATTCGGGTGGAGACCCAGTACTTC.